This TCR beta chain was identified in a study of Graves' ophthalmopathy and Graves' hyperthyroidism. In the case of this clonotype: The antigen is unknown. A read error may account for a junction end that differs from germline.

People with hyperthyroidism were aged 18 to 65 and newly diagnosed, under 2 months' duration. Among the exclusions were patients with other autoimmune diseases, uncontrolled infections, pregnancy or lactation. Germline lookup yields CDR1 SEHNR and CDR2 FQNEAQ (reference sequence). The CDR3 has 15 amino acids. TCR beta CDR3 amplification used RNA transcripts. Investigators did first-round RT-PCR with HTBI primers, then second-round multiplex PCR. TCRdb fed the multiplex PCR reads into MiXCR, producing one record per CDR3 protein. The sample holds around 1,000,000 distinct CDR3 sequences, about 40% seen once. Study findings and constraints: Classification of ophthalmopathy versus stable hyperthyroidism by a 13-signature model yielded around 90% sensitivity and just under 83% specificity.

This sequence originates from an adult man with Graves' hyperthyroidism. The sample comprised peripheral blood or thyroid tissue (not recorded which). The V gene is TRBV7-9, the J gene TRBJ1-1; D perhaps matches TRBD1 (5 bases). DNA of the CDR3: TGTGCCAGCAGCCTTAGGGACGGGGAGGGCACTGAGGCTTTCTTT. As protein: CASSLRDGEGTEAFF. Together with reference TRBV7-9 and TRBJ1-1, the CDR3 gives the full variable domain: DTGVSQNPRHKITKRGQNVTFRCDPISEHNRLYWYRQTLGQGPEFLTYFQNEAQLEKSRLLSDRFSAERPKGSFSTLEIQRTEQGDSAMYLCASSLRDGEGTEAFFGQGTRLTVV.